This TCR beta chain was sequenced for a study of blood T cell repertoires in COVID-19. The protocol was immunoSEQ multiplex PCR, while the TCRdb copy is restricted to in-frame clones and leaves out a portion. The data show 360,000 or so clones, around four fifths seen once. This CDR3 is built from 15 residues. With 3 bases removed from V and 10 bases from J, the gap between germline ends came to 16 bases. The germline CDR1 and CDR2 sequences are LNHDA and SQIVND (reference sequence). The chain has TRBV19 and TRBJ1-6; D possibly corresponds to TRBD1 (5 bases). The source of this sequence is a woman between 45 and 60 years old who had recovered from COVID-19. The specimen was PBMCs or T cells enriched from blood (not recorded which). The CDR3 region has the DNA TGTGCCAGTAGTATTTTGGGTCAGGGAAGCTCACCCCTCCACTTT. As protein: CASSILGQGSSPLHF. The full variable domain, with the rest looked up from reference TRBV19 and TRBJ1-6, is DGGITQSPKYLFRKEGQNVTLSCEQNLNHDAMYWYRQDPGQGLRLIYYSQIVNDFQKGDIAEGYSVSREKKESFPLTVTSAQKNPTAFYLCASSILGQGSSPLHFGNGTRLTVT.